The present T cell receptor beta chain was sequenced within a study of T cells in severe cutaneous drug reactions. Germline assignment: CDR1 MGHRA and CDR2 YSYEKL. The CDR3 is made up of 15 amino acids. The iRepertoire multiplex PCR system with TCR subtype-specific primers built both bulk and single-cell libraries. Input for bulk TCR libraries: roughly 100-550 ng RNA per sample. TCRdb re-called the multiplex PCR reads and shows each CDR3 protein once, DNA omitted. The table counts over 7,000 distinct CDR3 sequences; 20% to 30% lies in the top ten. Whole-study findings and limits: A public TCRbeta CDR3 appeared in all seven CBZ-SJS/TEN blister samples, averaging roughly 14%.

On this clonotype itself: The antigen remains unidentified.

The patients sequenced had a carbamazepine-induced Stevens-Johnson syndrome or toxic epidermal necrolysis reaction. Sample: cells from a skin blister. The chain carries TRBV4-1 and TRBJ1-5; with no DNA, the TCRdb D assignment of TRBD1 cannot be verified. The TCR originated in a human donor with a severe cutaneous adverse drug reaction. CDR3 loop: CASSQIQGSNQPQHF.